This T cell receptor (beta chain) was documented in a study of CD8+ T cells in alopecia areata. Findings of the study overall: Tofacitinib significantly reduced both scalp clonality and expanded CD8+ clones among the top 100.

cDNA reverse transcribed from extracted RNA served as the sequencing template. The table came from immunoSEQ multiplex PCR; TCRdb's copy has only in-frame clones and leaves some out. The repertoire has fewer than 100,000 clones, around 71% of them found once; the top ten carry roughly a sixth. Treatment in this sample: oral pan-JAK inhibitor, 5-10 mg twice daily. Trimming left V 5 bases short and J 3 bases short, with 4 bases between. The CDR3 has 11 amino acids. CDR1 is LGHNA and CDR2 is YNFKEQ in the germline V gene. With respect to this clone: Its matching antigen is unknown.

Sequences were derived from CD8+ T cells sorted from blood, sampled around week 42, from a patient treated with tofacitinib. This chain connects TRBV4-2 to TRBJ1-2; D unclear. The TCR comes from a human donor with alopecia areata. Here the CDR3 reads CASSSDYGYTF. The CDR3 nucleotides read TGTGCCAGCAGCTCCGACTATGGCTACACCTTC.